This TCR beta chain was captured in a study of high-grade serous ovarian cancer treatment subgroups. About this clone itself: Antigen specificity is unknown.

Study conclusions and caveats: Spatial context was lost because tumors were sequenced in bulk. Same-patient tumor repertoires overlapped at roughly 0.095 to 0.8; different patients barely overlapped.

Generated by immunoSEQ multiplex PCR, the TCRdb table keeps only in-frame clones and is missing some. The sample comprises approximately 6,600 clones, 79% of which are singletons, and approximately 7% rests with the top ten. The tumor samples were collected prior to definitive surgery or chemotherapy. From germline, CDR1 is MDHEN and CDR2 SYDVKM. J gave up 0 bases and V 3 bases, and 7 bases lay outside the gene matches. The CDR3 has 16 amino acids. Sequencing was carried out using tumor tissue. The V gene is TRBV28, the J gene TRBJ1-1; 7 positions match TRBD1. This TCR was recovered from a human donor with high-grade serous ovarian cancer. Written as DNA, the CDR3 is TGTGCCAGCAGTTTGCCAGGGGGGAATCTGAACACTGAAGCTTTCTTT. Translation gives CASSLPGGNLNTEAFF.